This TCR beta chain was profiled in a study of response to subunit inactivated influenza vaccine. Germline values: CDR1 DFQATT, CDR2 SNEGSKA (reference sequence). V lost 7 bases, J lost 7 bases, and 14 bases stayed unmatched. CDR3 length: 14 amino acids. TCRdb reprocessed the RT-PCR reads with MiXCR, giving one entry per CDR3 protein. The sample includes about 700,000 distinct CDR3 sequences, approximately 15% seen only once; the top ten take 5.5% to 7%. General observations from the study: Few new T cells, the authors suggested, are recruited by each seasonal influenza vaccination.

This clonotype was found a few times. What it recognizes is unknown. The chain employs TRBV20-1 and TRBJ2-7; TRBD2 agrees at 9 bases. This TCR came from a man between 45 and 60 years old who received an inactivated influenza vaccine. The sample in question was PBMCs from blood, obtained around two weeks before vaccination. CDR3 DNA: TGCAGTGTGGGTGGCGGGAGGGCCTTGCGGGAGCAGTACTTC. This encodes CSVGGGRALREQYF.